Detailed here is one T cell receptor (beta chain). The target of this receptor is not known. Per-base quality was not reported, and no clone a single base away is much larger than it. These data come from a study of blood T cell repertoires in COVID-19 (dated by TCRdb to the early 2020s). Looking at the study overall: Samples from collaborators originated in the United States, Italy and Spain and spanned both the acute and convalescent phases of COVID-19. The material from the prospective study consisted of cDNA or gDNA derived from T cells, B-cell-depleted T cells, or PBMCs. Deeply sampled blood TCRbeta repertoires from subjects exposed to, actively infected with, or recovered from COVID-19 were included in the dataset. The repertoires were released in a freely available public database meant as a resource for research on the immune response to SARS-CoV-2. Samples were obtained from the ongoing ImmuneRACE study (first 160 participants) and from approximately 1,200 subjects provided by 6 global collaborators. A de-identified subject ID, COVID-19 status, age in years and sex were almost always included in the sample metadata. Where available, HLA class I and class II types were taken from metadata supplied by the sample provider and were not determined by assay-based typing.

Results the study describes overall, beyond this receptor: Clinical and demographic metadata were provided uncurated, with the amount varying by source and participant.

Collaborating institutions collected whole blood in K2EDTA tubes following their own protocols. For TCRbeta analysis, collaborators shipped samples as frozen whole blood, isolated PBMCs, or DNA extracted from either of those sample types. Trimming takes 5 bases from V and 13 bases from J, and the germline ends sit 3 bases apart. The CDR3 runs 8 residues from the cysteine to the phenylalanine. Solely the CDR3 DNA is kept, with 24 bases framed from the first base. TCRbeta CDR3 regions were amplified from genomic DNA using the immunoSEQ Assay, a bias-controlled multiplex PCR. From the authors' description of their analysis: The number of nucleated cells in each sample was estimated from the amplification of reference gene primers within the assay. Sequence reads were collapsed and filtered to measure the absolute abundance of every unique TCRbeta CDR3 rearrangement. For each sample, productive Simpson clonality was calculated as the square root of Simpson's diversity index across productive rearrangements. Imported from immuneACCESS, the table was reduced by TCRdb to in-frame sequences with V and J called. These copies leave out some clones; in studies compared against another copy, an unresolved V gene accounts for under half, and the cause of the remainder is not known. The V and J calls and clone size are taken from that table; D and trimming were inferred from the DNA. In all, the sample holds some 400,000 clones, and roughly 80% of those were seen once. More than 1% of the sample comes from the top ten.

This sequence originates from a human donor with acute or convalescent COVID-19. The donor label of this sample is uncertain. This chain joins TRBV12-3 or TRBV12-4 to TRBJ1-5; confidence is insufficient to name the D gene. Sample: peripheral blood. The nucleotide sequence reads as follows: TGTGCCAGCAGTCTTCAGCATTTT. This is translated as CASSLQHF.